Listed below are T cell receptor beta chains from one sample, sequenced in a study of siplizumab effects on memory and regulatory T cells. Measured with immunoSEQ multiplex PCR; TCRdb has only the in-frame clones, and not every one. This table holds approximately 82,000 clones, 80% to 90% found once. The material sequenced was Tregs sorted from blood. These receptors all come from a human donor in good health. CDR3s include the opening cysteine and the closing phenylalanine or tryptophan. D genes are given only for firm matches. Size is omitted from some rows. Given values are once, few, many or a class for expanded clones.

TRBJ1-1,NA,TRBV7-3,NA,TGTGCCAGCAGCTTTTCGGACACTGAAGCTTTCTTT,CASSFSDTEAFF
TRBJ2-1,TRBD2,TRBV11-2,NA,TGTGCCAGCAGCTTTCGGACTAGCGGGGTCTACAATGAGCAGTTCTTC,CASSFRTSGVYNEQFF
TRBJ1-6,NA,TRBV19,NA,TGTGCCAGTAGTATAGATCATTTGGGAAAGGCGTATAATTCACCCCTCCACTTT,CASSIDHLGKAYNSPLHF
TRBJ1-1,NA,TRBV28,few,TGTGCCACGTTTATGGCCCGTGAAGCTTTCTTT,CATFMAREAFF
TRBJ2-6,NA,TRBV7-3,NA,TGTGCCAGCAGCTTATCGTCTGGGGCCAACGTCCTGACTTTC,CASSLSSGANVLTF
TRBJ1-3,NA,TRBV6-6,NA,TGTGCCAGCAGTTCCGCAACTTCTGGAAACACCATATATTTT,CASSSATSGNTIYF
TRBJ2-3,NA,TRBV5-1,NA,TGCGCCAGCAGCTTGGGCGTGGGAGAGTGGGCAGATACGCAGTATTTT,CASSLGVGEWADTQYF
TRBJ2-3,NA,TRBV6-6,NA,TGTGCCAGCAGACGGGACCCGGTCGCAGATACGCAGTATTTT,CASRRDPVADTQYF
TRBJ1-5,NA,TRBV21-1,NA,TGTGCCAGCAGCAAAACGGGCAGACCTTGGACTCAGCCCCAGCATTTT,CASSKTGRPWTQPQHF
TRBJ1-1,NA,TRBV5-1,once,TGCGCCAGCAGCTACTCTCCGGGACTTCTCACTGAAGCTTTCTTT,CASSYSPGLLTEAFF
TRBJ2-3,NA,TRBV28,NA,TGTGCCAGCAGACCCAATTGGGGAGATACGCAGTATTTT,CASRPNWGDTQYF
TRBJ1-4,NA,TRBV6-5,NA,TGTGCCAGCAGTCAGGACAGAATTAATGAAAAACTGTTTTTT,CASSQDRINEKLFF
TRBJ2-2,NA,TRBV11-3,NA,TGTGCCAGCAGCTTAGAATCGGGAACCGGGGAGCTGTTTTTT,CASSLESGTGELFF
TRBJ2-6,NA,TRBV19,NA,TGTGCCAGTAAAGGGAATAGGGCAGAACTCCCCTCTGGGGCCAACGTCCTGACTTTC,CASKGNRAELPSGANVLTF
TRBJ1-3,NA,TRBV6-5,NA,TGTGCCAGCAGTTACGGGTACTCTGGAAACACCATATATTTT,CASSYGYSGNTIYF
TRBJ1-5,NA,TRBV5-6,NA,TGTGCCAGCAGCCCGGGGAGATACAATCAGCCCCAGCATTTT,CASSPGRYNQPQHF
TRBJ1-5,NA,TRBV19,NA,TGTGCCAGTAGCTTCCGGGACAAGGGGAGCAATCAGCCCCAGCATTTT,CASSFRDKGSNQPQHF
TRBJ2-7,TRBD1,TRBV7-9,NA,TGTGCCAGCAGCTCGCTGACAGGGTACTACGAGCAGTACTTC,CASSSLTGYYEQYF
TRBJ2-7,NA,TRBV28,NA,TGTGCCAGCAGAGCTGACAGAGCCGAGCAGTACTTC,CASRADRAEQYF
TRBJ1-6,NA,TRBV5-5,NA,TGTGCCAGCAGCTTTAGCAGGGACGATAATTCACCCCTCCACTTT,CASSFSRDDNSPLHF
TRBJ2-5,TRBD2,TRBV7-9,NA,TGTGCCAGCAGTAATTTCGGACTAGCGGGGGCCAAAGAGACCCAGTACTTC,CASSNFGLAGAKETQYF
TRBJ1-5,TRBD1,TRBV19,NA,TGTGCCAGTAGTATCACCGGGACAGTCATTTCTCAGCCCCAGCATTTT,CASSITGTVISQPQHF
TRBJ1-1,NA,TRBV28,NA,TGTGCCAGCAGTTCCGGGGCCAACACTGAAGCTTTCTTT,CASSSGANTEAFF
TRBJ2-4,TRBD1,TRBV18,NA,TGTGCCAGCTCACCGACAGGGGGCATCGGAGACATTCAGTACTTC,CASSPTGGIGDIQYF
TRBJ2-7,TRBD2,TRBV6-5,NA,TGTGCCAGCAGTTACTCGAGCGGGGGCGTCGGTTTCGAGCAGTACTTC,CASSYSSGGVGFEQYF
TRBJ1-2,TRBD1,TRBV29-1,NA,TGCAGCGTTGGACAGGGGGCTGGCTATGGCTACACCTTC,CSVGQGAGYGYTF
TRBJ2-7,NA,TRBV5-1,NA,TGCGCCAGCAGCTTGGGGCAGACCCCCTACGAGCAGTACTTC,CASSLGQTPYEQYF
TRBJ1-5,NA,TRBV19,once,TGTGCCAGTAGTTTAGGCAGCTACAGCAATCAGCCCCAGCATTTT,CASSLGSYSNQPQHF
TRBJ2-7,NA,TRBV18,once,TGTGCCAGCACAATCCAGGGAGGCGAGCAGTACTTC,CASTIQGGEQYF
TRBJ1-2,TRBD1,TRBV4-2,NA,TGTGCCAGCACCCTGGACAGGGGGAACTATGGCTACACCTTC,CASTLDRGNYGYTF
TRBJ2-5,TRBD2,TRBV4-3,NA,TGCGCCAGCAGCGTCCGGGCAGCGGGGGGAGAGACCCAGTACTTC,CASSVRAAGGETQYF
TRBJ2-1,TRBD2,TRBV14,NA,TGTGCCAGCAGCCAGTACCCACGAGCGGGGGGTCACTACAATGAGCAGTTCTTC,CASSQYPRAGGHYNEQFF
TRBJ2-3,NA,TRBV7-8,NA,TGTGCCAGCAGCTCCTACAGGGCGGATACGCAGTATTTT,CASSSYRADTQYF
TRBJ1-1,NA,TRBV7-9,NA,TGTGCCAGCAGCCAACAGGGCTTGGGGGCTTTCTTT,CASSQQGLGAFF
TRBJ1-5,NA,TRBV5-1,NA,TGCGCCAGCTCGGCGGACGGACATAGCAATCAGCCCCAGCATTTT,CASSADGHSNQPQHF
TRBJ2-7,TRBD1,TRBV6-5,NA,TGTGCCACTACGACAGGGGGCTTGCACGAGCAGTACTTC,CATTTGGLHEQYF
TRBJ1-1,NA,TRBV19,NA,TGTGCCAGTAATTACAGGGCGAACACTGAAGCTTTCTTT,CASNYRANTEAFF
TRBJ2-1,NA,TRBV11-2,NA,TGTGCCAGCAGCTTATACCCGGCGGCTTACAATGAGCAGTTCTTC,CASSLYPAAYNEQFF